These T cell receptor beta chains were read from a single sample in a study of shared clonotypes between healthy human individuals. Assay used: immunoSEQ multiplex PCR; TCRdb lists only in-frame clones, some missing. Among some 510,000 clones listed, less than 85% were seen once. The specimen was PBMCs. These receptors came from a middle-aged woman in good health. Some clones in this sample may be carry-over from other donors' samples. CDR3s include the opening cysteine and the closing phenylalanine or tryptophan. Each record gives: J gene, V gene, CDR3 protein.

j_call: TRBJ2-1; v_call: TRBV19; cdr3_aa: CASSIDSSIYYNEQFF
j_call: TRBJ2-7; v_call: TRBV11-2; cdr3_aa: CASSPGQSGEQYF
j_call: TRBJ1-2; v_call: TRBV10-2; cdr3_aa: CASGTDYGYTF
j_call: TRBJ2-2; v_call: TRBV5-4; cdr3_aa: CASSLQRGLQNTGELFF
j_call: TRBJ1-5; v_call: TRBV7-8; cdr3_aa: CASSLVRQPNQPQHF
j_call: TRBJ1-4; v_call: TRBV30; cdr3_aa: CAWSVGYNEKLFF
j_call: TRBJ2-7; v_call: TRBV18; cdr3_aa: CASSPIHREHEQYF
j_call: TRBJ2-1; v_call: TRBV21-1; cdr3_aa: CASSNRSSSGRVISGEQFF
j_call: TRBJ2-3; v_call: TRBV30; cdr3_aa: CAWGKLAGSTDTQYF
j_call: TRBJ2-3; v_call: TRBV5-1; cdr3_aa: CASSLWGTSGRAGDTQYF
j_call: TRBJ1-5; v_call: TRBV5-6; cdr3_aa: CASSGRTAGQPQHF
j_call: TRBJ1-5; v_call: TRBV2; cdr3_aa: CASTAGVNQPQHF
j_call: TRBJ2-2; v_call: TRBV10-3; cdr3_aa: CAISYANTGELFF
j_call: TRBJ2-5; v_call: TRBV7-7; cdr3_aa: CASSLRIGQGQETQYF
j_call: TRBJ2-6; v_call: TRBV10-3; cdr3_aa: CAISEGGTGANVLTF
j_call: TRBJ1-2; v_call: TRBV4-3; cdr3_aa: CASSQGQATGYGYTF
j_call: TRBJ2-1; v_call: TRBV6-5; cdr3_aa: CASARGREGWNEQFF
j_call: TRBJ2-5; v_call: TRBV10-3; cdr3_aa: CAISAHTTGQGYGETQYF
j_call: TRBJ2-3; v_call: TRBV18; cdr3_aa: CASSYTSRDGGLEVLTDTQYF
j_call: TRBJ2-3; v_call: TRBV6-1; cdr3_aa: CASSERGRDTQYF
j_call: TRBJ1-6; v_call: TRBV10-3; cdr3_aa: CAIRDSLNSPLHF
j_call: TRBJ1-4; v_call: TRBV6-1; cdr3_aa: CASSEAVGRLFF
j_call: TRBJ1-2; v_call: TRBV27; cdr3_aa: CASSFGQANVYGYTF
j_call: TRBJ2-3; v_call: TRBV9; cdr3_aa: CASSVVASTDTQYF
j_call: TRBJ2-5; v_call: TRBV30; cdr3_aa: CAWSRTSAQETQYF
j_call: TRBJ2-7; v_call: TRBV5-5; cdr3_aa: CASRRVTEVYEQYF
j_call: TRBJ2-3; v_call: TRBV2; cdr3_aa: CASRDRTGSTDTQYF
j_call: TRBJ1-2; v_call: TRBV2; cdr3_aa: CASSVSEESGYTF
j_call: TRBJ2-7; v_call: TRBV7-8; cdr3_aa: CASSRNAVGNSYEQYF
j_call: TRBJ2-3; v_call: TRBV7-3; cdr3_aa: CASSLSGADTQYF
j_call: TRBJ2-5; v_call: TRBV9; cdr3_aa: CASSDGTLHRQETQYF
j_call: TRBJ1-5; v_call: TRBV2; cdr3_aa: CATRDRGQQPQHF
j_call: TRBJ2-1; v_call: TRBV18; cdr3_aa: CASSRLEGNEQFF
j_call: TRBJ1-3; v_call: TRBV19; cdr3_aa: CASSIAVGGNTIYF
j_call: TRBJ2-7; v_call: TRBV30; cdr3_aa: CAWSVGGLAGHYEQYF
j_call: TRBJ1-2; v_call: TRBV19; cdr3_aa: CASSINLAVNYGYTF
j_call: TRBJ2-3; v_call: TRBV7-8; cdr3_aa: CASRWTADTQYF
j_call: TRBJ2-1; v_call: TRBV4-1; cdr3_aa: CASSQDPLLTSYNEQFF
j_call: TRBJ1-2; v_call: TRBV15; cdr3_aa: CATSSDMNEGYTF
j_call: TRBJ2-7; v_call: TRBV5-4; cdr3_aa: CASRWWGVHEQYF
j_call: TRBJ2-3; v_call: TRBV7-9; cdr3_aa: CASSPTLAGTDTQYF
j_call: TRBJ1-2; v_call: TRBV10-1; cdr3_aa: CASSEIDRGLNYGYTF
j_call: TRBJ2-2; v_call: TRBV5-1; cdr3_aa: CASSPQGADGELFF
j_call: TRBJ2-6; v_call: TRBV15; cdr3_aa: CATSRDWYPGANVLTF
j_call: TRBJ1-2; v_call: TRBV7-8; cdr3_aa: CASSPWDGRPRGYGYTF
j_call: TRBJ2-4; v_call: TRBV28; cdr3_aa: CASSPRTGQGGKNIQYF
j_call: TRBJ2-2; v_call: TRBV7-6; cdr3_aa: CASSLAGGLTGELFF
j_call: TRBJ1-3; v_call: TRBV4-1; cdr3_aa: CASSQDRAGPSGNTIYF
j_call: TRBJ2-4; v_call: TRBV5-6; cdr3_aa: CASSLEGQGMSKNIQYF
j_call: TRBJ2-6; v_call: TRBV18; cdr3_aa: CASSPQGRFFSGANVLTF
j_call: TRBJ1-2; v_call: TRBV6-1; cdr3_aa: CASSEGFEYYGYTF
j_call: TRBJ1-1; v_call: TRBV21-1; cdr3_aa: CASSKGNSQEEGNTEAFF
j_call: TRBJ2-7; v_call: TRBV27; cdr3_aa: CASMSSGSVKYEQYF
j_call: TRBJ2-7; v_call: TRBV11-2; cdr3_aa: CASSSRTGFYEQYF
j_call: TRBJ2-1; v_call: TRBV10-3; cdr3_aa: CAISEDRSSYNEQFF
j_call: TRBJ1-1; v_call: TRBV18; cdr3_aa: CASSLTTDDTEAFF
j_call: TRBJ2-3; v_call: TRBV28; cdr3_aa: CASSGLAGDTQYF
j_call: TRBJ2-3; v_call: TRBV27; cdr3_aa: CASRRRESADTQYF
j_call: TRBJ2-7; v_call: TRBV5-4; cdr3_aa: CASSSGGTEPYEQYF